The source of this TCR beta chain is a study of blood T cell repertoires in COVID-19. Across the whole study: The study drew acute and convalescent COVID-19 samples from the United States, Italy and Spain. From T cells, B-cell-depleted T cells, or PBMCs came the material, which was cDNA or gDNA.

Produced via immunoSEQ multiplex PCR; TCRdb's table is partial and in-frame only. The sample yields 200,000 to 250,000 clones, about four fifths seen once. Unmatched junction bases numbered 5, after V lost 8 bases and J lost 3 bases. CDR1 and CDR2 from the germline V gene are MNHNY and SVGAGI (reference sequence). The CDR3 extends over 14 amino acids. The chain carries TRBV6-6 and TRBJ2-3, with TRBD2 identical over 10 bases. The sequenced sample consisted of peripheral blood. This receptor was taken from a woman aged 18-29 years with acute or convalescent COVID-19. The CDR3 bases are TGTGCCAGCTGGACAGCGGGAGGGACAGATACGCAGTATTTT. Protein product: CASWTAGGTDTQYF.